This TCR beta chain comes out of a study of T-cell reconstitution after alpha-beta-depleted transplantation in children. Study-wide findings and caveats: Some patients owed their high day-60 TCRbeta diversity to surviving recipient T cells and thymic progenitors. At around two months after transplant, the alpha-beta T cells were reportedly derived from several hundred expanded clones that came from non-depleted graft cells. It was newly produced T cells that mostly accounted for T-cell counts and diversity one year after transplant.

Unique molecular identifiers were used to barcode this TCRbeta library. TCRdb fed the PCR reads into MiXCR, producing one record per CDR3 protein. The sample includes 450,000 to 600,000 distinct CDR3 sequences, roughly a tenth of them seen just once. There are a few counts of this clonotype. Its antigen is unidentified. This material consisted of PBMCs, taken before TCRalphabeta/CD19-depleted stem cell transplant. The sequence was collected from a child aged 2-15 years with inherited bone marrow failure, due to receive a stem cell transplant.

The CDR3 coding sequence is TGTGCCAGCAGCTCGCATATGGCGGCTCCGAACACTGAAGCTTTCTTT. Its protein is CASSSHMAAPNTEAFF. This chain joins TRBV11-2 and TRBJ1-1; D gene unclear. Trimming cost V 4 bases and J 1 base, with 16 bases left between them. Germline CDR1 SGHAT, CDR2 FQNNGV. The CDR3 sequence is 16 residues long.